What follows describes a single TCR beta chain. The antigen is undetermined. This specimen belongs to a study of T cell repertoires in cytomegalovirus infection. Study-level results: The cumulative frequency of public TCR beta families identified carriers of CMV plus the relevant HLA.

Trimming took off 7 bases at V and 2 bases at J, with 11 bases between the two ends. The CDR3 covers 13 residues. CDR1 and CDR2 (germline): SGHAT, FQDESV (reference sequence). TCRdb fed the reads into MiXCR, producing one record per CDR3 protein. There are approximately 990,000 distinct CDR3 sequences in the sample; approximately 31% occur only once, and around an eighth lies in the top ten. Sequencing was performed on cultured CD8+ T cells from PBMCs, taken from culture after CMV antigen stimulation. The chain uses TRBV11-1 and TRBJ1-1, with D hard to call. The TCR was taken from a human donor in good health (CMV status not recorded). Some clones in this sample may be carry-over from other donors' samples. CDR3 nucleotide sequence: TGTGCCAGCACCGTCCTCCCAAACACTGAAGCTTTCTTT. Protein: CASTVLPNTEAFF.